This T cell receptor (beta chain) is from a study of T cell clonality in common variable immunodeficiency. Whole-study findings and limits: In common variable immunodeficiency, TCR beta chains reportedly carried fewer deletions and N-nucleotide insertions. Links between repertoire features and CVID complications were heterogeneity-limited.

Sequencing input was equivalent genomic DNA from CVID and controls. Data came from immunoSEQ multiplex PCR; TCRdb stores just in-frame clones and leaves some out. The sample contains roughly 50,000 clones, none of them singletons. This clone was seen at least ten times. Its antigen is still unknown. The read halts 3 residues ahead of the CDR3 end, with the missing end drawn from the germline J gene. The V gene lost 1 base and the J gene lost 0 bases, with 10 bases spanning the gap. The CDR3 is 16 amino acids. Per the germline V gene, CDR1 is SGHNT and CDR2 is YYREEE (reference sequence). Heparinized whole blood, roughly 4.5 to 9 ml, came from each donor.

The sample consisted of peripheral blood mononuclear cells. The clonotype originates from a person aged 18 to 70 in good health. J is TRBJ1-4 and V is TRBV5-4; the D gene is possibly TRBD1 (5 bases). The CDR3 here is CASSLRGIATNEKLFF. The sequenced CDR3 bases are TGTGCCAGCAGCTTGAGGGGAATTGCAACTAATGAAAAA. The whole variable domain, filled in from reference TRBV5-4 and TRBJ1-4, reads ETGVTQSPTHLIKTRGQQVTLRCSSQSGHNTVSWYQQALGQGPQFIFQYYREEENGRGNFPPRFSGLQFPNYSSELNVNALELDDSALYLCASSLRGIATNEKLFFGSGTQLSVL.